The present T cell receptor beta chain was sequenced within a study of Graves' ophthalmopathy and Graves' hyperthyroidism. Exclusion covered patients with other autoimmune diseases or uncontrolled infections (as well as pregnancy or lactation). Diagnostic conclusions were grounded in clinical symptoms, serum thyroxine, TRAb, thyroid ultrasound and orbital computed tomography. A volume of 8 to 10 ml of fresh peripheral blood supplied the PBMCs. Study-wide points: This model predicted ophthalmopathy progression (sensitivity 70.59%, specificity about 72%).

To note about this clonotype: Its antigen is unidentified.

The CDR3 consists of 15 residues. J was trimmed by 11 bases and V by 5 bases; bases with no gene match: 15. The V gene's germline CDR1 is SGHTA and CDR2 FQGNSA. The sequenced template was RNA, covering the TCR beta CDR3 region. An initial RT-PCR round employing HTBI primers preceded a second-round multiplex PCR. One entry per CDR3 protein results from TCRdb running MiXCR on the multiplex PCR reads. The sample contains 150,000 to 200,000 distinct CDR3 sequences, 35% to 45% of which appear only once. The source of this sequence is a young man with Graves' ophthalmopathy. Source material: peripheral blood. The chain carries TRBV7-2 and TRBJ2-7; 10 nucleotides line up with TRBD1. CDR3: CASSDAGQGIYREYF. CDR3 nucleotide sequence: TGTGCCAGCAGCGACGCGGGACAGGGGATTTATAGGGAGTACTTC. The entire variable domain, with the rest obtained from reference TRBV7-2 and TRBJ2-7, is as follows: GAGVSQSPSNKVTEKGKDVELRCDPISGHTALYWYRQSLGQGLEFLIYFQGNSAPDKSGLPSDRFSAERTGGSVSTLTIQRTQQEDSAVYLCASSDAGQGIYREYFGPGTRLTVT.